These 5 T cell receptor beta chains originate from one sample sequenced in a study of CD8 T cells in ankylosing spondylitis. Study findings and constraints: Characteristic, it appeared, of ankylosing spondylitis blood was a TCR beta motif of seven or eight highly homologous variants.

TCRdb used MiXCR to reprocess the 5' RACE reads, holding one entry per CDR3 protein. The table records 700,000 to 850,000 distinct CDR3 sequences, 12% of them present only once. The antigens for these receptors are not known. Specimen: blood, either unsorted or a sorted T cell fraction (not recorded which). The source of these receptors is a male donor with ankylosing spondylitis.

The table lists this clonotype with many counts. Here the CDR3 reads CSEAGTSTDTQYF. DNA for the CDR3: TGCAGCGAAGCCGGGACTAGCACAGATACGCAGTATTTT. The genes are TRBV29-1 and TRBJ2-3; the D gene is possibly TRBD2 (6 bases). Germline CDR1 SQVTM, CDR2 ANQGSEA. Trimming stripped 7 bases from V and 0 bases from J, with 11 bases between. This CDR3 is built from 13 residues.

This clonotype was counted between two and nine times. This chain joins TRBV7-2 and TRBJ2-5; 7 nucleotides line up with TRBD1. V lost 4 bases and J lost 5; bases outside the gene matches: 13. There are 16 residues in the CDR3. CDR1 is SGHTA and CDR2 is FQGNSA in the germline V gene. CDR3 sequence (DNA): TGTGCCAGCAGCTCTAGAGGGACAGATTATTCGGAGACCCAGTACTTC. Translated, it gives CASSSRGTDYSETQYF.

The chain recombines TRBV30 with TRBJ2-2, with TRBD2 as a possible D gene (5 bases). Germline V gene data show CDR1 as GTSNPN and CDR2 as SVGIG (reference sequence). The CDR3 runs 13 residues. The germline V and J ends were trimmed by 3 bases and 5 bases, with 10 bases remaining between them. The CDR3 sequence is CAWRRGWTGELFF. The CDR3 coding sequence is TGTGCCTGGAGACGCGGGTGGACCGGGGAGCTGTTTTTT.

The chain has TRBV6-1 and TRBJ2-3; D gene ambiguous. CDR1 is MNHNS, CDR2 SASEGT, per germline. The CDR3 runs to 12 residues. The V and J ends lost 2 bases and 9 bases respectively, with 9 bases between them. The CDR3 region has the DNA TGTGCCAGCAGTGAATATTGGCCCACGCAGTATTTT. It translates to CASSEYWPTQYF.

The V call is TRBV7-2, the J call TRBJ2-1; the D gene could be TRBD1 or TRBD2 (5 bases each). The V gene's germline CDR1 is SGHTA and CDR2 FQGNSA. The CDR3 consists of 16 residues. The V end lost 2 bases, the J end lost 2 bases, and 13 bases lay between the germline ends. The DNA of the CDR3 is TGTGCCAGCAGCTTAAAGTCAATGGGGGCCTACAATGAGCAGTTCTTC. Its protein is CASSLKSMGAYNEQFF.